This TCR beta chain was retrieved from a study of blood T cell repertoires in COVID-19. Here immunoSEQ multiplex PCR was the method, and the copy in TCRdb shows in-frame clones only, minus some. The sample contains roughly 380,000 clones, more than 70% of which appear only once. The table lists this clone with a count of one. A PCR-confirmed or clinician-diagnosed COVID-19 case had contacted exposed participants within 2 weeks of entry. Germline loops: CDR1 ENHRY, CDR2 SYGVKD. With V trimmed by 6 bases and J by 5 bases, 13 bases remained unmatched. The length of the CDR3 is 17 residues. Material for sequencing was PBMCs or T cells enriched from blood (not recorded which). This sequence was found in a woman in her 30s who had been exposed to COVID-19. This rearrangement joins TRBV10-3 to TRBJ2-1; TRBD1 matches at 10 bases. CDR3 coding DNA: TGTGCCATCAGGATTCCGAGCAGGGACAGGGGACACAATGAGCAGTTCTTC. This encodes CAIRIPSRDRGHNEQFF.